The 8 T cell receptor beta chains below were found in one sample sequenced in a study of MAIT cells during Salmonella Paratyphi A infection. TCRdb fed the 5' RACE reads into MiXCR, producing one record per CDR3 protein. The table lists approximately 500 distinct CDR3 sequences, roughly 40% of them singletons. Time point in this sample: healthy control first sampling. The MAIT cell gate was Valpha7.2+ CD161+ T cells, sorted by flow cytometry. Sequencing was done on a sample of MAIT cells from blood. These receptors originate from an adult in good health.

On this clonotype: In this CDR3 the conserved last residue, phenylalanine or tryptophan, is missing, so a read error is likely. The DNA is omitted, as the CDR3 cannot be located on it reliably, and the CDR3 follows TCRdb's listing. V usage is TRBV6-4 and J usage is TRBJ2-3. The CDR3 is 15 amino acids in total, end residues counted. Germline V gene sequence: CDR1 MRHNA, CDR2 SNTAGT. The CDR3 here is CASSDSKESTDKKEG.

This clonotype was counted a few times. V is TRBV20-1 and J is TRBJ1-1; unclear D gene. The CDR3 runs to 14 residues. V gave up 1 base and J gave up 3 bases, with 12 bases separating them. CDR1 is DFQATT, CDR2 SNEGSKA, per germline (reference sequence). CDR3 sequence reads: CSARVPGVDTEAFF. CDR3 nucleotides: TGCAGTGCTAGAGTCCCCGGGGTGGACACTGAAGCTTTCTTT.

This clonotype qualifies as hyperexpanded. V is TRBV20-1 and J is TRBJ1-2; the match to TRBD1 covers 9 bases. Per the germline V gene, CDR1 is DFQATT and CDR2 is SNEGSKA (reference sequence). The junction had 11 bases not matched to a gene; V was cut back by 5 bases and J by 10 bases. The CDR3 totals 13 residues. CDR3 sequence reads: CSASTGGATVYTF. As DNA, the CDR3 is TGCAGTGCTTCTACAGGGGGCGCCACGGTCTACACCTTC.

V usage is TRBV4-1 and J usage is TRBJ2-7; 8 positions match TRBD2. Germline CDR1 reads MGHRA; CDR2 reads YSYEKL. The CDR3 loop spans 14 amino acids. V shed 0 bases and J 5 bases; nucleotides not matched to a gene: 3. CDR3 region: CASSQERGGDEQYF. The CDR3 DNA is TGCGCCAGCAGCCAAGAACGGGGGGGGGACGAGCAGTACTTC.

The rearrangement links TRBV7-9 to TRBJ2-2; D is uncertain. The V gene's germline CDR1 is SEHNR and CDR2 FQNEAQ (reference sequence). The CDR3 contains 12 residues. Trimming pared 1 base from V and 6 bases from J, leaving 3 bases between. The CDR3 DNA follows: TGTGCCAGCAGCTTAGACTCCGGGGAGCTGTTTTTT. It translates to CASSLDSGELFF.

This clonotype qualifies as medium-sized. The chain carries TRBV20-1 and TRBJ2-1; 8 bases match TRBD2. The CDR3 loop spans 14 amino acids. Germline V gene sequence: CDR1 DFQATT, CDR2 SNEGSKA (reference sequence). J was trimmed by 5 bases and V by 7 bases; bases with no gene match: 10. The CDR3 coding sequence is TGCAGTGTTAACGCGGGACTAGAGAACAATGAGCAGTTCTTC. It is translated as CSVNAGLENNEQFF.

This clonotype is large by share. The chain carries TRBV20-1 and TRBJ2-1, with 12 bases lining up with TRBD1. Trimming removed 7 bases from V and 6 bases from J; junction bases left unmatched: 10. CDR1 and CDR2 (germline): DFQATT, SNEGSKA (reference sequence). The CDR3 has 15 amino acids. The CDR3 nucleotides are TGCAGTGTTCAGAGCGGGACAGGGGGCTCCAATGAGCAGTTCTTC. It yields the protein CSVQSGTGGSNEQFF.

By proportion, this clonotype is medium-sized. The chain joins TRBV20-1 to TRBJ1-1; D call uncertain. The length of the CDR3 is 11 residues. The germline gives CDR1 DFQATT, CDR2 SNEGSKA (reference sequence). Trimming left V 2 bases short and J 5 bases short, with 6 bases between. The CDR3 loop is CSARTETEAFF. In DNA form, the CDR3 reads TGCAGTGCTAGAACCGAGACTGAAGCTTTCTTT.